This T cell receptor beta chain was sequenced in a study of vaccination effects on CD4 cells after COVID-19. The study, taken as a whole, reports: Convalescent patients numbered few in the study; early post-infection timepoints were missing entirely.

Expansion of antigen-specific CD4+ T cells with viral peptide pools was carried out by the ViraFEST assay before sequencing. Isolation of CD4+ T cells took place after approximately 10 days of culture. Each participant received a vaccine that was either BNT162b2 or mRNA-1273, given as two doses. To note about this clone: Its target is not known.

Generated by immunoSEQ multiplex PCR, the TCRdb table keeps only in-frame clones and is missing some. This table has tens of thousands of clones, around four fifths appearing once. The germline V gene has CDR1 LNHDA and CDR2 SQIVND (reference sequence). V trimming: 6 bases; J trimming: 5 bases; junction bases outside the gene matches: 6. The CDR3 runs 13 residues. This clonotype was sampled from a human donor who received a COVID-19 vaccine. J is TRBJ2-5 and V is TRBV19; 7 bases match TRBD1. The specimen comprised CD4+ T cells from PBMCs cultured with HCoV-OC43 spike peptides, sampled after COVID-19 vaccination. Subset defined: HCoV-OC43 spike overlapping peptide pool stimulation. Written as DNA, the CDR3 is TGTGCCAGTAGGCGAGGGGGCGGGGAGACCCAGTACTTC. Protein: CASRRGGGETQYF.